This T cell receptor (beta chain) appears in the sequencing data of a study of cytomegalovirus exposure and HLA in healthy donors. PCR used 60 Vbeta primers and 13 Jbeta primers. Clones were sequenced by immunoSEQ multiplex PCR, and TCRdb holds only the in-frame ones, with some missing. Here the sample spans approximately 120,000 clones, 80% being singletons. V lost 2 bases to trimming and J lost 0 bases, with 7 bases between them. CDR1 is SNHLY and CDR2 is FYNNEI in the germline V gene. This CDR3 comprises 14 residues. Sequencing input: PBMCs. The V gene is TRBV2, the J gene TRBJ1-2; no definite D call. This TCR was sampled from a man aged 25-45 years in good health and CMV-seropositive. The CDR3 spells CASSERGTNYGYTF. The CDR3, as DNA: TGTGCCAGCAGTGAACGCGGGACTAACTATGGCTACACCTTC.